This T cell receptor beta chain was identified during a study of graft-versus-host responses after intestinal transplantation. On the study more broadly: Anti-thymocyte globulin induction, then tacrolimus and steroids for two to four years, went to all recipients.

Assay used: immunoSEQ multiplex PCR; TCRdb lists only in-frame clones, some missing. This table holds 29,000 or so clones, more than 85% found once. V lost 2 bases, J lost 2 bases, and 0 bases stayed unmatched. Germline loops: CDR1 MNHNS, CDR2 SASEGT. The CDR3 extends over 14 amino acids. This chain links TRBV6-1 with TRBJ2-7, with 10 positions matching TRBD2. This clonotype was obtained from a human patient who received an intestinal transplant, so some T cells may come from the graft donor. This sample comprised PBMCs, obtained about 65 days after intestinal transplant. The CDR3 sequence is CASSESGGAYEQYF. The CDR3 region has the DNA TGTGCCAGCAGTGAAAGCGGGGGGGCCTACGAGCAGTACTTC.